This T cell receptor beta chain comes out of a study of breast tumors, draining lymph nodes, adjacent tissues. Regarding the study as a whole: Luminal-like breast cancer showed significantly greater tumor-nontumor repertoire similarity than basal-like breast cancer did. The data were judged consistent with most tumor T cells coming from lymph node and expanding in tumor. Tumor repertoires ranked between lymph nodes and nontumor tissue in diversity, with V and J gene preferences. That most tumor T cells come from lymph nodes remained unproven.

The CDR3 totals 15 residues. Germline-derived CDR1 and CDR2 are LGHNA and YNFKEQ. The V segment lost 3 bases and the J segment 7 bases; nucleotides outside the gene matches: 5. Each CDR3 protein gets one entry after TCRdb re-called the multiplex PCR reads with MiXCR. Of approximately 210,000 distinct CDR3 sequences in the sample, 34% were seen once. Axillary draining lymph nodes of breast cancer patients supplied the node samples. This clonotype was detected many times. Its antigen is still unknown. The TCR sequence derives from a female donor with breast cancer. Some clones in this sample may be carry-over from other donors' samples. The sequenced material came from axillary lymph node tissue. This chain uses TRBV4-2 with TRBJ2-1, with 11 bases lining up with TRBD2. DNA for the CDR3: TGTGCCAGCAGCCACGCTAGCGGGGGGAAAAATGAGCAGTTCTTC. The encoded protein is CASSHASGGKNEQFF.